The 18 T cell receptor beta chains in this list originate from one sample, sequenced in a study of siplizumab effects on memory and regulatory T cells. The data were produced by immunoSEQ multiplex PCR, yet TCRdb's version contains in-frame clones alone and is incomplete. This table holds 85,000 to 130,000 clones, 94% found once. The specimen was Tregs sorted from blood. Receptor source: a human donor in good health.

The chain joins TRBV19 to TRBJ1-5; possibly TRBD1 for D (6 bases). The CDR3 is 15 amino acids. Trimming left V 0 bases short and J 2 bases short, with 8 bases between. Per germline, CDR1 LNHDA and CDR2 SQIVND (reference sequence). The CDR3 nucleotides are TGTGCCAGTAGTATAGACAGGGGTGGCAATCAGCCCCAGCATTTT. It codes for CASSIDRGGNQPQHF.

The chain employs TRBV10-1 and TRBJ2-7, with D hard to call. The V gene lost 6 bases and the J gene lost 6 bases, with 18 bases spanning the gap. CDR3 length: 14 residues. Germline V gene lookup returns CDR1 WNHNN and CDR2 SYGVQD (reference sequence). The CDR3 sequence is CASRGSGLRAEQYF. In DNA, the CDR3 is TGCGCCAGCAGGGGGTCCGGGCTTCGGGCCGAGCAGTACTTC.

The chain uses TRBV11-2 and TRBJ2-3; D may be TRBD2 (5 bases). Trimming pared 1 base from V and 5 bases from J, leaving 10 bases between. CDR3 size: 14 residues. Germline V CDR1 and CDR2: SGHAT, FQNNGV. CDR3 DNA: TGTGCCAGCAGCTTAGCGGGGTGGTTAGATACGCAGTATTTT. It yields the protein CASSLAGWLDTQYF.

The CDR3, as DNA: TGTGCCAGCACCCCGTGGGTGGCAGGGTCGGTTGGCAATCAGCCCCAGCATTTT. Translating it yields CASTPWVAGSVGNQPQHF. V is TRBV28 and J is TRBJ1-5; D possibly corresponds to TRBD1 (5 bases). V lost 7 bases, J lost 2 bases, and 24 bases lay in between. The CDR3 totals 18 residues. Germline V gene data show CDR1 as MDHEN and CDR2 as SYDVKM.

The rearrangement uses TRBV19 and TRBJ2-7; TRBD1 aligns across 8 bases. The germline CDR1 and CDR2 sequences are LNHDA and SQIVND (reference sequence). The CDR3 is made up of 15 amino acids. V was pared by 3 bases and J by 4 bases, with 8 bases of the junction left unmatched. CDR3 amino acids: CASSILGRGPYEQYF. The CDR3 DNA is TGTGCCAGTAGTATTCTGGGCAGGGGGCCTTACGAGCAGTACTTC.

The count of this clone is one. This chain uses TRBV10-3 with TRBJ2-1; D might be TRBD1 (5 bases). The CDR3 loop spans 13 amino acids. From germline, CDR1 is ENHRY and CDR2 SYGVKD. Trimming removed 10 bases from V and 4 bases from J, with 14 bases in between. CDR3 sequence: CATQVQVYNEQFF. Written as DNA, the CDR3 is TGTGCCACCCAGGTACAGGTGTACAATGAGCAGTTCTTC.

The CDR3: CASSLYRGPSQPQHF. CDR3 nucleotide sequence: TGTGCCAGCAGTTTATATCGGGGTCCGAGTCAGCCCCAGCATTTT. The V gene is TRBV28, the J gene TRBJ1-5; D is undetermined. The germline CDR1 and CDR2 sequences are MDHEN and SYDVKM. CDR3 length: 15 residues. V lost 1 base to trimming and J lost 6 bases, with 13 bases between them.

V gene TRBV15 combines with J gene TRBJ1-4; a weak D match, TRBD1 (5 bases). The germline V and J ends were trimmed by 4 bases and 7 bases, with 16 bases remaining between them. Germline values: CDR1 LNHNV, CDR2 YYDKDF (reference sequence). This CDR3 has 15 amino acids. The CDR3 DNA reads TGTGCCACCAGCATCCGAAAGGGGATCGGTGAAAAACTGTTTTTT. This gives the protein CATSIRKGIGEKLFF. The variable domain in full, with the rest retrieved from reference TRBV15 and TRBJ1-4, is DAMVIQNPRYQVTQFGKPVTLSCSQTLNHNVMYWYQQKSSQAPKLLFHYYDKDFNNEADTPDNFQSRRPNTSFCFLDIRSPGLGDTAMYLCATSIRKGIGEKLFFGSGTQLSVL.

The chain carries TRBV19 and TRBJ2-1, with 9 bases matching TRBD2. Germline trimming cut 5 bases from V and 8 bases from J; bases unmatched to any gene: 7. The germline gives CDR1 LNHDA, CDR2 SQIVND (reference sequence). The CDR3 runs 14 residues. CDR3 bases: TGTGCCAGTAGTCGCGGGAGGGCCACGGATGAGCAGTTCTTC. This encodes CASSRGRATDEQFF.

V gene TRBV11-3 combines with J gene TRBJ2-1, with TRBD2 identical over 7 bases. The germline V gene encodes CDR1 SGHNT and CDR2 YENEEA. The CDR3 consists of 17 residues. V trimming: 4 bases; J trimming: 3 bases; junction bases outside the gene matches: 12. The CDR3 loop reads CASSSRDSGPSYNEQFF. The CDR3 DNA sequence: TGTGCCAGCAGCTCCCGGGATAGCGGGCCAAGCTACAATGAGCAGTTCTTC.

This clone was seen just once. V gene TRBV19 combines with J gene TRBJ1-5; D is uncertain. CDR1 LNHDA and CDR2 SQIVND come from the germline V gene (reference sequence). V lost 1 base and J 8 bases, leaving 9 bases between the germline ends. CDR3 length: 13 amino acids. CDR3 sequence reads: CASSIVILEPQHF. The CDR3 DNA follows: TGTGCCAGTAGTATAGTCATTTTGGAGCCCCAGCATTTT.

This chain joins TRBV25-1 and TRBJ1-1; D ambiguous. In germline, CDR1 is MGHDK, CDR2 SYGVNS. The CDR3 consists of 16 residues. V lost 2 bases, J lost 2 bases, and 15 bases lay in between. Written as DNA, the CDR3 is TGTGCCAGCAGTGAAGGAAATCTTCCGAGAAACACTGAAGCTTTCTTT. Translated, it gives CASSEGNLPRNTEAFF.

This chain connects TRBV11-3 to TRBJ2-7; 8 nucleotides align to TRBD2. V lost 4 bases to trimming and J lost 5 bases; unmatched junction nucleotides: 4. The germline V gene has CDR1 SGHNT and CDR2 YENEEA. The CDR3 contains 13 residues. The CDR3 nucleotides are TGTGCCAGCAGCTCAGGACTAGCCAACGAGCAGTACTTC. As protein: CASSSGLANEQYF.

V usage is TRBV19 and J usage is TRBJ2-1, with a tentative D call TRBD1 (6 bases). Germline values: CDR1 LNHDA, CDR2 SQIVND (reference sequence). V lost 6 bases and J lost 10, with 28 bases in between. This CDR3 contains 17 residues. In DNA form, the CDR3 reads TGTGCCAGTAGCCGTTTTGTACGGACAGTGGGGCCTGGGGAGCAGTTCTTC. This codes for CASSRFVRTVGPGEQFF. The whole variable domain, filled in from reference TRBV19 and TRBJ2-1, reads DGGITQSPKYLFRKEGQNVTLSCEQNLNHDAMYWYRQDPGQGLRLIYYSQIVNDFQKGDIAEGYSVSREKKESFPLTVTSAQKNPTAFYLCASSRFVRTVGPGEQFFGPGTRLTVL.

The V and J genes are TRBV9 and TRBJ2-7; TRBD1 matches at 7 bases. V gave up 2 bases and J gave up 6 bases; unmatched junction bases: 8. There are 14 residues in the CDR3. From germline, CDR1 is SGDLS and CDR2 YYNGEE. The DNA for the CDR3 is TGTGCCAGCAGCGTCCGGACAGGAAAGGGCGAGCAGTACTTC. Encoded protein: CASSVRTGKGEQYF.

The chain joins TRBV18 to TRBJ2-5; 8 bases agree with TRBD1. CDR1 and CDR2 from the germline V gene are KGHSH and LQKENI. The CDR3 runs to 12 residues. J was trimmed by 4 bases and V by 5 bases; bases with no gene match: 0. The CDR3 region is CASSGQGETQYF. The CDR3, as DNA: TGTGCCAGCTCAGGACAGGGAGAGACCCAGTACTTC.

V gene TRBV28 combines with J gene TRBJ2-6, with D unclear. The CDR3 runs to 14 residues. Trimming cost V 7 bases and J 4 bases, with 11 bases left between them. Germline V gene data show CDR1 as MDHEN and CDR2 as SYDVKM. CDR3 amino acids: CASIETGGANVLTF. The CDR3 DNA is TGTGCCAGCATCGAGACTGGGGGGGCCAACGTCCTGACTTTC.

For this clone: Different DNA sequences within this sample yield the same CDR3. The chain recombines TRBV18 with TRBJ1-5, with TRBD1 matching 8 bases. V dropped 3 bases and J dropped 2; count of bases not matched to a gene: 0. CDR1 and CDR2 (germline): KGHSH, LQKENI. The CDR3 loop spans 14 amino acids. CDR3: CASSPGQGNQPQHF. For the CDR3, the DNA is TGTGCCAGCTCACCGGGACAGGGCAATCAGCCCCAGCATTTT.